These T cell receptor beta chains were read from a single sample in a study of T cells in Graves' hyperthyroidism and ophthalmopathy. TCRdb ran MiXCR on the multiplex PCR reads and lists one entry per CDR3 protein. Among hundreds of thousands of distinct CDR3 sequences, roughly an eighth were seen once, and the ten largest hold around 32%. The sequenced sample consisted of blood. The receptors originated from a woman in her forties with Graves' ophthalmopathy. Each CDR3 is given with its conserved first and last residue. D genes are given only for firm matches. Size is stated for part of the rows, as once, few or many counts, or as a class when the clone is expanded.

j_call v_call clone_size d_call cdr3_aa cdr3_nt
TRBJ2-2 TRBV24-1 few NA CATSDHLRGGYTGELFF TGTGCCACCAGTGATCACCTTAGGGGGGGCTACACCGGGGAGCTGTTTTTT
TRBJ2-5 TRBV6-1 many TRBD1 CASRAGGLETQYF TGTGCCAGCAGGGCAGGGGGATTGGAGACCCAGTACTTC
TRBJ2-2 TRBV27 many NA CASSTWVAGELFF TGTGCCAGCAGTACCTGGGTCGCCGGGGAGCTGTTTTTT
TRBJ2-1 TRBV12-5 many TRBD2 CASGLLLAGGRYNEQFF TGTGCTAGTGGTTTGCTCTTAGCGGGAGGGAGATACAATGAGCAGTTCTTC
TRBJ2-7 TRBV28 few NA CASTPGAPSSYEQYF TGTGCCAGCACGCCAGGAGCACCGTCTTCCTACGAGCAGTACTTC
TRBJ2-1 TRBV18 once TRBD1 CASSPTGGAGNEQSF TGTGCCAGCTCACCGACAGGGGGCGCGGGTAATGAGCAGTCCTTC
TRBJ1-1 TRBV19 many NA CASSTLLGDGTEAFF TGTGCCAGTAGTACCTTGCTGGGGGACGGGACTGAAGCTTTCTTT
TRBJ2-7 TRBV5-1 NA NA CASSLERASHEQYF TGCGCCAGCAGCTTGGAGAGGGCATCCCACGAGCAGTACTTC
TRBJ1-4 TRBV10-3 many NA CASREVSNEKLFF TGTGCCAGCAGGGAAGTGTCTAATGAAAAACTGTTTTTT
TRBJ2-1 TRBV20-1 NA NA CSASPPGRISYNEQFF TGCAGTGCTAGTCCTCCGGGACGCATCTCCTACAATGAGCAGTTCTTC
TRBJ2-3 TRBV12-3/TRBV12-4 NA TRBD2 CASSLTSGASSDTQYF TGTGCCAGCAGTTTGACTAGCGGGGCCTCATCAGATACGCAGTATTTT
TRBJ1-1 TRBV6-1 many NA CASKLTGRPEAFF TGTGCCAGCAAACTGACAGGCCGCCCAGAAGCTTTCTTT
TRBJ1-1 TRBV19 many TRBD1 CASSRDSLTGWTEAFF TGTGCCAGTAGCCGGGATTCCTTGACAGGGTGGACTGAAGCTTTCTTT
TRBJ1-4 TRBV12-3/TRBV12-4 many TRBD1 CASRPQGAGEKLFF TGTGCCAGCAGACCACAGGGGGCGGGGGAAAAACTGTTTTTT
TRBJ2-2 TRBV7-2 many TRBD2 CASSFMWRGGDTGELFF TGTGCCAGCAGCTTCATGTGGCGGGGGGGCGACACCGGGGAGCTGTTTTTT
TRBJ2-1 TRBV6-1 many NA CASGNPPREEQFF TGTGCCAGCGGGAACCCCCCGCGAGAGGAGCAGTTCTTC
TRBJ1-3 TRBV5-4 NA NA CASSLGLEGNTIYF TGTGCCAGCAGCTTGGGCTTAGAAGGAAACACCATATATTTT
TRBJ2-7 TRBV5-1 many NA CASSLEQQAYEQYF TGCGCCAGCAGCTTGGAGCAGCAAGCCTACGAGCAGTACTTC
TRBJ1-5 TRBV30 NA NA CAWCRERAQPQHF TGTGCCTGGTGTCGGGAGCGGGCTCAGCCCCAGCATTTT
TRBJ2-7 TRBV12-3/TRBV12-4 many NA CASRIGLKQYF TGTGCCAGCCGAATCGGACTGAAGCAGTACTTC
TRBJ2-1 TRBV7-2 few TRBD2 CASSERGGWGGVYNEQFF TGTGCCAGCAGCGAACGGGGGGGATGGGGGGGCGTGTACAATGAGCAGTTCTTC
TRBJ1-1 TRBV29-1 many TRBD1 CSVATGAPRSEAFF TGCAGCGTTGCTACAGGGGCCCCGAGGTCTGAAGCTTTCTTT
TRBJ1-2 TRBV12-3/TRBV12-4 many NA CASTPSPAAGYGYTF TGTGCCAGCACCCCTAGCCCGGCGGCAGGGTATGGCTACACCTTC
TRBJ2-3 TRBV6-2/TRBV6-3 NA NA CASSGRQATDTQYF TGTGCCAGCAGTGGACGACAGGCCACAGATACGCAGTATTTT
TRBJ2-2 TRBV15 many NA CATSNHANTGELFF TGTGCCACCAGCAATCACGCGAACACCGGGGAGCTGTTTTTT
TRBJ2-1 TRBV2 many TRBD2 CASTHSGRAPGNNEQFF TGTGCCAGCACACATAGCGGGAGGGCCCCCGGAAACAATGAGCAGTTCTTC
TRBJ2-7 TRBV7-6 NA NA CASSPNRVEQYF TGTGCCAGCAGCCCCAACAGGGTCGAGCAGTACTTC
TRBJ1-6 TRBV18 NA TRBD1 CASSRPEDRDGSPLHF TGTGCCAGCTCACGACCGGAGGACAGGGATGGTTCACCCCTCCACTTT
TRBJ2-3 TRBV11-3 few TRBD2 CASSLGLAGITDTQYF TGTGCCAGCAGCCTGGGACTAGCGGGAATCACAGATACGCAGTATTTT
TRBJ2-1 TRBV3-1 few TRBD2 CASSQEGGSFNNEQFF TGTGCCAGCAGCCAAGAAGGCGGGAGCTTTAATAATGAGCAGTTCTTC
TRBJ1-3 TRBV19 few NA CASSSQGSGGNTIYF TGTGCCAGTAGTTCTCAGGGATCGGGTGGAAACACCATATATTTT
TRBJ1-1 TRBV2 many TRBD1 CASSRQGGNTEAFF TGTGCCAGCAGTAGACAGGGGGGAAACACTGAAGCTTTCTTT
TRBJ2-1 TRBV7-6 many NA CASSLRFDGSNEQFF TGTGCCAGCAGCTTAAGGTTCGACGGCTCAAATGAGCAGTTCTTC
TRBJ2-2 TRBV7-9 NA NA CASSRGQITGELFF TGTGCCAGCAGCAGAGGACAGATCACCGGGGAGCTGTTTTTT
TRBJ2-1 TRBV5-8 few TRBD2 CASSLGIRLAGDNEQFF TGTGCCAGCAGCTTGGGTATCCGACTAGCGGGGGACAATGAGCAGTTCTTC
TRBJ1-1 TRBV10-1 many NA CASSAEPPKRRFITSNTEAFF TGCGCCAGCAGCGCCGAACCCCCCAAGAGAAGGTTTATTACCTCGAACACTGAAGCTTTCTTT
TRBJ1-3 TRBV30 NA NA CAWSSPDRVGNTIYF TGTGCCTGGAGTAGTCCTGACCGGGTTGGAAACACCATATATTTT
TRBJ2-6 TRBV9 few NA CASSPLLVPSGANVLTF TGTGCCAGCAGCCCCCTTCTGGTCCCCTCTGGGGCCAACGTCCTGACTTTC
TRBJ2-7 TRBV5-1 NA NA CASSNGQMSSEQYF TGCGCCAGCAGCAACGGACAGATGAGCTCCGAGCAGTACTTC
TRBJ2-6 TRBV10-3 few NA CAINGGFSGANVLTF TGTGCCATAAACGGAGGGTTCTCTGGGGCCAACGTCCTGACTTTC
TRBJ2-7 TRBV7-9 few NA CASSLAASRGEQYF TGTGCCAGCAGCTTAGCCGCGTCTCGAGGGGAGCAGTACTTC
TRBJ2-3 TRBV12-3/TRBV12-4 NA TRBD2 CASGAGGPNTQYF TGTGCCAGCGGGGCGGGAGGGCCGAATACGCAGTATTTT
TRBJ1-6 TRBV6-9 NA NA CASIIDRGYNSPLHF TGTGCCAGCATAATCGACAGAGGCTATAATTCACCCCTCCACTTT
TRBJ1-1 TRBV6-5 NA TRBD1 CASSYAATGRNTEAFF TGTGCCAGCAGTTACGCGGCGACAGGGAGGAACACTGAAGCTTTCTTT
TRBJ2-2 TRBV3-1 NA NA CASSQVRGRDTGELFF TGTGCCAGCAGCCAAGTCCGGGGGCGTGACACCGGGGAGCTGTTTTTT
TRBJ1-3 TRBV20-1 NA NA CSARDSVRRGTDTIYF TGCAGTGCTAGAGATTCGGTACGCAGGGGAACGGACACCATATATTTT
TRBJ1-1 TRBV5-5 many NA CASSPRTRQLVTEAFF TGTGCCAGCAGCCCTCGAACACGACAGTTAGTCACTGAAGCTTTCTTT
TRBJ1-4 TRBV7-8 many TRBD1 CASSSDRESEKLFF TGTGCCAGCAGCTCGGACAGGGAGAGTGAAAAACTGTTTTTT
TRBJ1-1 TRBV6-2/TRBV6-3 many NA CASSSPGLWTEAFF TGTGCCAGCAGTTCACCAGGGCTGTGGACTGAAGCTTTCTTT
TRBJ1-5 TRBV6-5 many NA CASSYGGGGQPQHF TGTGCCAGCAGTTACGGGGGAGGAGGTCAGCCCCAGCATTTT
TRBJ2-7 TRBV29-1 NA TRBD1 CSVAGTGGVYEQYF TGCAGCGTAGCCGGGACAGGGGGAGTCTACGAGCAGTACTTC
TRBJ2-5 TRBV15 many NA CATSRYGEETQYF TGTGCCACCAGCAGATATGGTGAGGAGACCCAGTACTTC
TRBJ1-2 TRBV29-1 many NA CSVEGDLNYGYTF TGCAGCGTTGAGGGGGACCTTAACTATGGCTACACCTTC
TRBJ2-2 TRBV27 many TRBD2 CASSSGLAGVGELFF TGTGCCAGCAGTTCCGGACTAGCGGGAGTCGGGGAGCTGTTTTTT
TRBJ2-3 TRBV29-1 many TRBD2 CSVGGTSGGSTDTQYF TGCAGCGTTGGCGGGACTAGCGGGGGGAGCACAGATACGCAGTATTTT
TRBJ1-1 TRBV29-1 many TRBD1 CSVAGGTNTEAFF TGCAGCGTTGCAGGGGGTACGAACACTGAAGCTTTCTTT
TRBJ2-6 TRBV5-5 NA NA CASSLGLTGANVLTF TGTGCCAGCAGCTTGGGACTTACCGGGGCCAACGTCCTGACTTTC